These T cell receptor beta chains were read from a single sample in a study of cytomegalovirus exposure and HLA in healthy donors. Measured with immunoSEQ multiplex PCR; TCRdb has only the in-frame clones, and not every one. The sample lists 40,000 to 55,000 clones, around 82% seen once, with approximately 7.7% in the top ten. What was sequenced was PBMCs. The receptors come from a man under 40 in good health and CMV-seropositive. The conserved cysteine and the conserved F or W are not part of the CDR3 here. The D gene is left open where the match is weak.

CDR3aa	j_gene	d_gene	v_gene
ASSEAGSGSDTQY	TRBJ2-3	TRBD2	TRBV6-1
ASSLAGTGWSNNEQF	TRBJ2-1	TRBD1	TRBV5-6
ASIRRGRKSSYNEQF	TRBJ2-1	.	TRBV5-6
ASSFALLAGTSDTQY	TRBJ2-3	TRBD2	TRBV5-1
ASSFSGGMRTGELF	TRBJ2-2	TRBD2	TRBV5-8
ASSAGFGNQPQH	TRBJ1-5	.	TRBV9
ATSRDDRRDRSGEQY	TRBJ2-7	.	TRBV15
ASSLVGGLGGGPHNEQF	TRBJ2-1	.	TRBV5-1
ASSIDQTGKELF	TRBJ2-2	TRBD1	TRBV19
ASSAPGRANYGYT	TRBJ1-2	.	TRBV9
AISDRAGVGAGANVLT	TRBJ2-6	TRBD2	TRBV10-3
AWRGTGMFEKLF	TRBJ1-4	TRBD1	TRBV30
ASSSGTGDSNQPQH	TRBJ1-5	TRBD1	TRBV5-1
ASSAVGGGGDEQF	TRBJ2-1	TRBD2	TRBV6-4
SVESGVADEQY	TRBJ2-7	.	TRBV29-1
ASSFGTAYEQY	TRBJ2-7	TRBD1	TRBV6-6
ASTSLSGARYNSPLH	TRBJ1-6	.	TRBV28
ASTLGEGTGELF	TRBJ2-2	.	TRBV9
ASSFDPGQGATEAF	TRBJ1-1	TRBD1	TRBV7-9
ASSLTSYEQY	TRBJ2-7	.	TRBV11-2
ASPFNRVSDGYT	TRBJ1-2	.	TRBV27
ASSLNPTNQPQH	TRBJ1-5	.	TRBV21-1
ASSLPTGANTEAF	TRBJ1-1	TRBD1	TRBV5-6
ASSPGLAGEQY	TRBJ2-7	TRBD2	TRBV28
ASSIGQGAHQETQY	TRBJ2-5	TRBD1	TRBV19
ASRGDTRTGFLGNIQY	TRBJ2-4	TRBD1	TRBV2
ASSRTGGYTEAF	TRBJ1-1	TRBD1	TRBV6-5
ASRSGGFADTQY	TRBJ2-3	TRBD2	TRBV7-3
ASSMRQLNTEAF	TRBJ1-1	.	TRBV5-1
ASSVEGGSNEQF	TRBJ2-1	TRBD2	TRBV9
ASSVGTGQETQY	TRBJ2-5	TRBD1	TRBV9
ASSWSGDGYT	TRBJ1-2	.	TRBV6-5
ATSRDRHENTEAF	TRBJ1-1	.	TRBV15
ASSTDLDRPSYEQY	TRBJ2-7	.	TRBV5-1
ASSRDTQQPQH	TRBJ1-5	.	TRBV5-8
ASSSGLAGATDTQY	TRBJ2-3	TRBD2	TRBV5-1
ASSGPGYNEQF	TRBJ2-1	.	TRBV5-6
AWRGVGTEAF	TRBJ1-1	.	TRBV30
ASSGAGATEAF	TRBJ1-1	.	TRBV9
ASSVGQGDQPQH	TRBJ1-5	TRBD1	TRBV9
ASSSIKRDRGPVGYGYT	TRBJ1-2	TRBD1	TRBV28
ASSELGQGGEKLF	TRBJ1-4	TRBD1	TRBV6-1
ASSPADRGNQPQH	TRBJ1-5	TRBD1	TRBV18
ASSQVSGSSYNEQF	TRBJ2-1	TRBD2	TRBV14
ASSLVTGERITEAF	TRBJ1-1	TRBD1	TRBV11-1
ASSVSGSGELF	TRBJ2-2	.	TRBV9
ASSFLGSGGFNEQF	TRBJ2-1	TRBD2	TRBV5-6
ASSRTLSLSYEQY	TRBJ2-7	.	TRBV4-1